These 19 T cell receptor beta chains came from one sample sequenced in a study of read filtering for tumor transcriptome and immune sequencing. The library was built from approximately 400 ng RNA with molecular barcoded adaptors for alpha/delta and beta/gamma chains. MiXCR was run by TCRdb on the reads, yielding one entry per CDR3 protein. This sample has about 45,000 distinct CDR3 sequences; around 19% occur once, and the top ten carry under 40%. The sequenced material came from a population of CD138-negative cells sorted from bone marrow. These receptor sequences come from a donor at least 40 years old with multiple myeloma.

This clonotype was observed many times. This rearrangement joins TRBV29-1 to TRBJ2-7; the D gene is possibly TRBD1 (6 bases). CDR1 is SQVTM, CDR2 ANQGSEA, per germline. The CDR3 is 12 residues long. Trimming pared 6 bases from V and 3 bases from J, leaving 12 bases between. CDR3 nucleotide sequence: TGCAGCGTGGAGACAGGCAACTACGAGCAGTACTTC. The encoded protein is CSVETGNYEQYF.

This clonotype was counted many times. The J gene is TRBJ2-2, the V gene TRBV6-2 or TRBV6-3; TRBD2 agrees at 9 bases. With 6 bases clipped from V and 2 bases from J, the junction kept 7 bases outside the gene matches. The germline V gene encodes CDR1 MNHEY and CDR2 SVGEGT. The length of the CDR3 is 16 residues. The CDR3 spells CASRRLTSGNTGELFF. The CDR3, as DNA: TGTGCCAGCAGGCGTCTGACTAGCGGTAACACCGGGGAGCTGTTTTTT.

There are many counts of this clonotype. CDR3 sequence: CASSILIQETQYF. CDR3 nucleotides: TGTGCCAGTAGTATCCTTATACAAGAGACCCAGTACTTC. The chain couples TRBV19 to TRBJ2-5, with unresolved D. Germline V gene lookup returns CDR1 LNHDA and CDR2 SQIVND (reference sequence). Trimming took 3 bases from V and 2 from J, leaving 7 bases between them. This CDR3 is 13 amino acids long.

This clonotype was counted ten times or more. The CDR3 sequence is CSAPRTSTNEKLFF. CDR3 coding DNA: TGCAGTGCTCCCCGGACCTCAACTAATGAAAAACTGTTTTTT. V and J are TRBV20-1 and TRBJ1-4, with unresolved D. The CDR3 runs to 14 residues. Trimming shortened V by 5 bases and J by 0 bases, and 10 bases separated the two germline ends. From germline, CDR1 is DFQATT and CDR2 SNEGSKA (reference sequence).

This clonotype has at least ten counts. The J gene is TRBJ1-1, the V gene TRBV15; D gene unclear. This CDR3 is 14 amino acids long. The ends were cut back, 10 bases at V and 1 base at J, with 16 bases in the middle. Germline assignment: CDR1 LNHNV and CDR2 YYDKDF (reference sequence). CDR3 coding DNA: TGTGCCATCGTCCGTGGGCCACCGAACACTGAAGCTTTCTTT. This gives the protein CAIVRGPPNTEAFF. Combining the CDR3 with reference TRBV15 and TRBJ1-1 gives the whole variable domain DAMVIQNPRYQVTQFGKPVTLSCSQTLNHNVMYWYQQKSSQAPKLLFHYYDKDFNNEADTPDNFQSRRPNTSFCFLDIRSPGLGDTAMYLCAIVRGPPNTEAFFGQGTRLTVV.

This clonotype was recorded at least ten times. The junction and the germline gene differ at one end; a read error may be behind it. V gene TRBV11-3 combines with J gene TRBJ2-1, with 10 bases matching TRBD2. Looked up from germline, CDR1 is SGHNT and CDR2 is YENEEA. The CDR3 has 14 residues. The CDR3 DNA sequence: TGTGCCAGCAGCCTAGCGGGAGTTTACAATGAGCAGCTCTTC. Its protein product is CASSLAGVYNEQLF.

The J gene is TRBJ2-5, the V gene TRBV28; 12 nucleotides align to TRBD1. V lost 6 bases and J lost 5; bases outside the gene matches: 10. The CDR3 runs to 16 residues. CDR1 and CDR2 from the germline V gene are MDHEN and SYDVKM. CDR3 coding DNA: TGTGCCAGCAGCAAGGGACAGGGGGCATCTCGGGAGACCCAGTACTTC. It encodes CASSKGQGASRETQYF.

This clonotype came up many times. This CDR3 is CAKRDFGSERDNEQFF. In DNA form, the CDR3 reads TGTGCCAAACGGGACTTTGGTTCAGAGCGGGACAATGAGCAGTTCTTC. The chain couples TRBV30 to TRBJ2-1; D possibly corresponds to TRBD2 (6 bases). There are 16 residues in the CDR3. V lost 8 bases and J 5 bases, leaving 25 bases between the germline ends. CDR1 GTSNPN and CDR2 SVGIG come from the germline V gene (reference sequence).

With regard to this clonotype: A much larger clonotype is one base distant, so this may be a read error. CDR3 nucleotides: TGTACCAGCAGTTACCTGGGCGGGAGTAAGACCCAGTACTTC. It yields the protein CTSSYLGGSKTQYF. The V and J genes are TRBV6-5 and TRBJ2-5, with TRBD2 matching over 7 bases. The germline CDR1 and CDR2 sequences are MNHEY and SVGAGI. This CDR3 comprises 14 residues.

Concerning this clonotype itself: This could be a read error, since a much larger clone is one nucleotide away. The rearrangement joins TRBV30 to TRBJ2-1; 9 nucleotides line up with TRBD2. This CDR3 has 13 amino acids. Germline values: CDR1 GTSNPN, CDR2 SVGIG (reference sequence). The CDR3 DNA is TGTGCCTGGAGTGTATTAGCGGGAGTTGAGCAGCTCTTC. It encodes CAWSVLAGVEQLF. Based on the CDR3 plus reference TRBV30 and TRBJ2-1, the full variable domain is SQTIHQWPATLVQPVGSPLSLECTVEGTSNPNLYWYRQAAGRGLQLLFYSVGIGQISSEVPQNLSASRPQDRQFILSSKKLLLSDSGFYLCAWSVLAGVEQLFGPGTRLTVL.

This clonotype was found many times. J is TRBJ2-7 and V is TRBV20-1; the match to TRBD1 covers 7 bases. The length of the CDR3 is 14 residues. CDR1 and CDR2 (germline): DFQATT, SNEGSKA (reference sequence). V was clipped by 3 bases and J by 5 bases; unmatched bases: 10. CDR3: CSASATTGSHEQYF. The DNA for the CDR3 is TGCAGTGCTAGCGCTACGACAGGGAGCCACGAGCAGTACTTC.

This clonotype was seen ten or more times. The rearrangement uses TRBV9 and TRBJ1-1; 7 bases fit TRBD1. J gave up 4 bases and V 0 bases, and 0 bases lay outside the gene matches. Looked up from germline, CDR1 is SGDLS and CDR2 is YYNGEE. There are 13 residues in the CDR3. For the CDR3, the DNA is TGTGCCAGCAGCGTAGAGGGGGCCACTGAAGCTTTCTTT. Protein product: CASSVEGATEAFF.

This clonotype showed up many times. The chain couples TRBV29-1 to TRBJ2-3, with 10 positions matching TRBD2. The CDR3 sequence is 14 residues long. Germline CDR1 SQVTM, CDR2 ANQGSEA. The J segment lost 0 bases and the V segment lost 6 bases, leaving 3 bases of the junction unmatched. CDR3 residues: CSVGTSASTDTQYF. The DNA of the CDR3 is TGCAGCGTGGGGACTAGCGCCAGCACAGATACGCAGTATTTT.

V usage is TRBV20-1 and J usage is TRBJ2-2, with 7 bases fitting TRBD1. Germline assignment: CDR1 DFQATT and CDR2 SNEGSKA (reference sequence). J lost 6 bases, V lost 5 bases, and 6 bases had no gene match. This CDR3 has 13 residues. The CDR3 DNA reads as TGCAGTGCTGGGACAGAGGAACCCGGGGAGCTGTTTTTT. Its protein is CSAGTEEPGELFF.

This clonotype was recorded at least ten times. The chain carries TRBV20-1 and TRBJ2-3; 12 bases are a match to TRBD2. This CDR3 has 17 residues. In germline, CDR1 is DFQATT, CDR2 SNEGSKA (reference sequence). V lost 6 bases and J lost 0; bases outside the gene matches: 10. The CDR3 DNA follows: TGCAGTGCACGACGGACTAGCGGGATCCCTAGCACAGATACGCAGTATTTT. The encoded protein is CSARRTSGIPSTDTQYF.

Of note for this clonotype: With a much larger clone just one base away, this may be a read error. The chain carries TRBV29-1 and TRBJ2-5; a weak D match, TRBD1 (6 bases). With 6 bases removed from V and 4 bases from J, the gap between germline ends came to 12 bases. The CDR3 extends over 12 amino acids. The germline gives CDR1 SQVTM, CDR2 ANQGSEA. The CDR3 region is CSVEQGRETQYF. As DNA, the CDR3 is TGCAGCGTAGAACAGGGTCGAGAGACCCAGTACTTC.

The gene calls are TRBV20-1 and TRBJ2-1; 12 bases map to TRBD2. Germline trimming cut 6 bases from V and 3 bases from J; bases unmatched to any gene: 9. The germline V gene encodes CDR1 DFQATT and CDR2 SNEGSKA (reference sequence). This CDR3 spans 16 amino acids. CDR3: CSARTSGKLVYNEQFF. Here the CDR3 DNA reads TGCAGTGCCCGGACTAGCGGGAAGTTGGTCTACAATGAGCAGTTCTTC.

This clonotype was found many times. J is TRBJ2-1 and V is TRBV28; 7 nucleotides agree with TRBD1. This CDR3 contains 15 residues. J lost 2 bases, V lost 2 bases, and 3 bases had no gene match. Germline V gives CDR1 MDHEN, CDR2 SYDVKM. CDR3 in amino acids: CASSLGQGAYNEQFF. The CDR3 region has the DNA TGTGCCAGCAGTTTAGGGCAGGGGGCCTACAATGAGCAGTTCTTC.

This clonotype was seen at least ten times. The rearrangement joins TRBV9 to TRBJ2-1; TRBD2 aligns across 9 bases. Trimming at V came to 3 bases and at J to 3 bases, leaving 7 bases not matched to a gene. CDR1 is SGDLS, CDR2 YYNGEE, per germline. The CDR3 runs to 16 residues. DNA for the CDR3: TGTGCCAGCAGCGGTAGCGGGAGCGTCTTCTACAATGAGCAGTTCTTC. Protein sequence: CASSGSGSVFYNEQFF.